This T cell receptor beta chain was captured in a study of CD8 T cells in Susac syndrome. Germline V gene sequence: CDR1 MNHEY, CDR2 SMNVEV (reference sequence). This CDR3 has 14 residues. Trimming left V 4 bases short and J 0 bases short, with 7 bases between. Overall study findings and caveats: As the study acknowledged, the number of individuals who were part of its TCR sequencing and HLA analysis was relatively small.

TEMRA cells were FACS-enriched, with CD8+ and CD4+ T cells isolated negatively. Reverse transcription of 0.5 to 1 ug RNA used random hexamers. The TCR beta CDR3 was amplified by immunoSEQ multiplex PCR across 54 Vbeta, 13 Jbeta. One entry per CDR3 protein results from TCRdb running MiXCR on the immunoSEQ multiplex PCR reads. The profile shows almost 450,000 distinct CDR3 sequences, 75% to 90% of them singletons. This clonotype was counted a few times. Antigen: not known. The receptor's source is a human donor with multiple sclerosis. V usage is TRBV27 and J usage is TRBJ1-5; a weak D match, TRBD1 (5 bases). The sequenced sample consisted of CD8+ T cells from PBMCs. CDR3 sequence: CASSSQGSNQPQHF. As DNA, the CDR3 is TGTGCCAGCAGTTCCCAGGGTAGCAATCAGCCCCAGCATTTT.